This T cell receptor (beta chain) is from a study of beta chain features in type 1 diabetes. Isolated RNA was reverse transcribed in full, so expressed TCRB transcripts were sequenced. Some clones are missing from TCRdb's copy, which holds only in-frame ones; the method was immunoSEQ multiplex PCR. The sample comprises some 290,000 clones, 24% of which are singletons, and around 0.012% rests with the top ten. Germline assignment: CDR1 MGHDK and CDR2 SYGVNS. With V trimmed by 4 bases and J by 3 bases, 5 bases remained unmatched. The CDR3 length is 15 residues. Study results and limitations: A moderate, significant TCRB CDR3 shortening appeared in type 1 diabetes across four CD4+ subsets. Any HLA type influence on TCRB rearrangement was left unresolved here.

Turning to this clone: Its target is not known.

J is TRBJ2-3 and V is TRBV25-1; TRBD2 matches at 9 bases. Source material: naive CD4+ T cells from blood. This TCR derives from a woman aged 30 to 39 with type 1 diabetes. The DNA for the CDR3 is TGTGCCAGCAGTGTCCCGGGACTAGCAACAGATACGCAGTATTTT. This gives the protein CASSVPGLATDTQYF.